The entry below gives a single T cell receptor (beta chain) sequence along with its context. Authors' analysis steps: Scientists estimated how many nucleated cells there were by amplifying reference gene primers. Here immunoSEQ multiplex PCR was the method, and the copy in TCRdb shows in-frame clones only, minus some. The D gene and trimming were derived from the DNA, and the V and J assignments and clone size from that table. The sample yields approximately 92,000 clones, 85% to 90% seen once. This CDR3 is built from 14 residues. This record belongs to a study of blood T cell repertoires in COVID-19. Whole-study context: COVID-19 samples from acute and convalescent phases originated in the United States, Italy and Spain. PBMCs, B-cell-depleted T cells, or T cells were the source of the cDNA or gDNA that made up the material.

This receptor was obtained from a woman aged 55-69 years in a cohort sampled during active or convalescent COVID-19. V and J are TRBV21-1 and TRBJ2-5; no check of the table's D call, TRBD1, against the DNA was made. TRBV21-1 is annotated as a pseudogene. The sequencing sample was made of peripheral blood. In DNA form, the CDR3 reads TGTGCCAGCAGCACTCAGACAGGCGGGGAGACCCAGTACTTC. The encoded protein is CASSTQTGGETQYF.